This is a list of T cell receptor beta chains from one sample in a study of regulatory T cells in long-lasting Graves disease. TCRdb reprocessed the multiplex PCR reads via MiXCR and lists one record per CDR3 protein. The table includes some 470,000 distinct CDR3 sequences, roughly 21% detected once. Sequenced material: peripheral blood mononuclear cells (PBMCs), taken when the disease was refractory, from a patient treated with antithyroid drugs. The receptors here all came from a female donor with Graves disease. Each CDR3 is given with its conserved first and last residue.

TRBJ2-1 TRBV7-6 CASSANSHAEQFF
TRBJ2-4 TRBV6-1 CASSGTAKNIQYF
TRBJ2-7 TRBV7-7 CASSAGLKYEQYF
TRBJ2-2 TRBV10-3 CAISDPRLAGAGGELFF
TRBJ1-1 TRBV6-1 CASIDGGVFGEAFF
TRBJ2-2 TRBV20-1 CSARDATGGGTGELFF
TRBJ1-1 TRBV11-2 CASASGWSTEAFF
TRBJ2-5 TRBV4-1 CASRDSQETQYF
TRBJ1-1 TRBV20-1 CRENTEAFF
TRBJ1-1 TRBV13 CASSPRGTGGVAAFF
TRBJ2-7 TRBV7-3 CASSSGGTYEQYF
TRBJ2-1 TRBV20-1 CSARAETDEQFF
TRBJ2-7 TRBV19 CASGTAYEQYF
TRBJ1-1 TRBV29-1 CRVAGLNTEAFF
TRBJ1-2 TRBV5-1 CASSLEGGAQINYGYTF
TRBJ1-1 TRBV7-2 CASSLAWDTEAFF
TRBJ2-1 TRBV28 CASSFRRSAEQFF
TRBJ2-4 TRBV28 CASSLYREAKNIRYF
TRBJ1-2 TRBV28 CASSLKGGYGYTF
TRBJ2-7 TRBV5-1 CASSLGPPSYEQYF
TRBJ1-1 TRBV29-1 CSGQYGTEAFF
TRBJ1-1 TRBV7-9 CASSLSGGQGEAFF
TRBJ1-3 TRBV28 CASSPSGTGAGNTIYF
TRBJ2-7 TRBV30 CARSVGVGYEQYF
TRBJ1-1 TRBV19 CASSIGLIKGARTEAFF
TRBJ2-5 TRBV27 CASSLGPQGQGHQETQYF
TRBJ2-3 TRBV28 CASTRAGVADTQYF
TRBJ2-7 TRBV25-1 CASSGGPTPHEQYF
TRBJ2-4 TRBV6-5 CASSYSGSSAKNIQYF
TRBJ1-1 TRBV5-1 CASSLEGRGNTEAFF
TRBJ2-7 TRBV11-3 CASSSPGQGFHEQYF
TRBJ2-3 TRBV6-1 CASSDNSGQVSTDTQYF
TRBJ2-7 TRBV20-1 CSATRDIAGEQYF
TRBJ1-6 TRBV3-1 CASSKLENSPLHF
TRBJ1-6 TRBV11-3 CASSLQGIGNGSPLHF
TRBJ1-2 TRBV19 CASSIEGRYGYTF
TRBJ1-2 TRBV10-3 CAISEVLSEANYGYTF
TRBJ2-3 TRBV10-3 CASTGTATSTDTQYF
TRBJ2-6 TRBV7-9 CASSRQEGVSGANVLTF
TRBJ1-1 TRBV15 CATSRDLNTEAFF
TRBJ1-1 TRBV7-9 CASSWGDSEAFF